This T cell receptor (beta chain) was sequenced for a study of blood T cell repertoires in COVID-19. Measured with immunoSEQ multiplex PCR; TCRdb has only the in-frame clones, and not every one. This sample yields about 260,000 clones, of which less than 85% are seen a single time; about 5% belongs to the top ten. The sequence derives from a man between 60 and 75 years old who had recovered from COVID-19. The sequencing input was peripheral blood.

The CDR3 region is CSVGKTTSGDSSQYF. The CDR3 DNA sequence: TGCAGCGTTGGGAAAACGACTAGCGGGGACTCCTCCCAGTACTTC. This sequence joins TRBV29-1 and TRBJ2-5; 11 bases map to TRBD2. J gave up 9 bases and V 4 bases, and 13 bases lay outside the gene matches. Germline V gives CDR1 SQVTM, CDR2 ANQGSEA. The CDR3 spans 15 residues.